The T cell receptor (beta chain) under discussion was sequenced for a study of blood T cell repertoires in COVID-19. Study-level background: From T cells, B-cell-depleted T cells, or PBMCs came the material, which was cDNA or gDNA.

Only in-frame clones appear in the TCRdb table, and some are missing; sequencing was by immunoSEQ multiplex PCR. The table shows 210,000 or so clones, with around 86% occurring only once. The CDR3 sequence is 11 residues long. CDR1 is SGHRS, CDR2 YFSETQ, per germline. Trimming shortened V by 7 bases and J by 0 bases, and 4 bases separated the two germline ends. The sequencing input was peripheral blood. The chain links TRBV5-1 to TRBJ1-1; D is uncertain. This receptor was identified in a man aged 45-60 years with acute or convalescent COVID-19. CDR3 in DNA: TGCGCCAGCCAGATGAACACTGAAGCTTTCTTT. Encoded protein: CASQMNTEAFF.